Here is one T cell receptor (beta chain) with its context. Sequencing of TCR beta was performed on blood CD8+ and CD4+ T cells. In the multiple sclerosis control group, patients were treatment-naive and had stable or active relapsing-remitting disease. Reverse transcription used about 0.45 to 1 ug RNA and random hexamers. Amplification of TCR beta CDR3 by immunoSEQ multiplex PCR spanned 54 Vbeta and 13 Jbeta. Each CDR3 protein is one row after TCRdb ran MiXCR on the immunoSEQ multiplex PCR reads. The sample shows approximately 160,000 distinct CDR3 sequences, less than 95% of them seen only once. Trimming removed 6 bases from V and 7 bases from J; junction bases left unmatched: 8. The germline V gene has CDR1 MNHEY and CDR2 SMNVEV (reference sequence). The CDR3 has 13 residues. These data originate in a study of CD8 T cells in Susac syndrome.

The sequencing sample was made of CD4+ T cells from PBMCs. V gene TRBV27 combines with J gene TRBJ2-7; 8 bases match TRBD2. This sequence was found in a human donor with multiple sclerosis. CDR3 protein: CASREIAGFEQYF. The CDR3 nucleotides read TGTGCCAGCAGAGAGATAGCGGGATTTGAGCAGTACTTC.